The rows below give T cell receptor beta chains drawn from one sample of a study of cytomegalovirus exposure and HLA in healthy donors. Assay: immunoSEQ multiplex PCR; the TCRdb copy retains only in-frame clones and omits some. The data show roughly 160,000 clones, around 80% seen once. Sequenced sample: PBMCs. The receptor set was obtained from a woman in her forties or fifties in good health and CMV-seropositive. Each CDR3 is given with its conserved first and last residue. Fields, in order: J gene, V gene, D gene, clone size, CDR3 protein, CDR3 DNA. A D gene is named only where the DNA matches it firmly. Not every row has a clone size; where given, it reads once, few, many or a size class.

j_call: TRBJ1-4; v_call: TRBV6-5; d_call: .; clone_size: once; cdr3_aa: CASRRAGDEKLFF; cdr3_nt: TGTGCCAGCAGGAGGGCCGGTGATGAAAAACTGTTTTTT
j_call: TRBJ2-2; v_call: TRBV9; d_call: .; clone_size: .; cdr3_aa: CASSALEPGELFF; cdr3_nt: TGTGCCAGCAGCGCACTCGAGCCGGGGGAGCTGTTTTTT
j_call: TRBJ1-1; v_call: TRBV7-9; d_call: TRBD1; clone_size: .; cdr3_aa: CASSANTGEGTEAFF; cdr3_nt: TGTGCCAGCAGCGCGAATACAGGGGAAGGCACTGAAGCTTTCTTT
j_call: TRBJ1-1; v_call: TRBV6-1; d_call: .; clone_size: once; cdr3_aa: CASITGRAINTEAFF; cdr3_nt: TGTGCCAGCATTACAGGACGGGCGATTAACACTGAAGCTTTCTTT
j_call: TRBJ2-1; v_call: TRBV11-3; d_call: TRBD2; clone_size: .; cdr3_aa: CASHRTSGRVHEQFF; cdr3_nt: TGTGCCAGCCATAGGACTAGCGGGAGGGTCCATGAGCAGTTCTTC
j_call: TRBJ2-7; v_call: TRBV6-6; d_call: TRBD1; clone_size: .; cdr3_aa: CASKQTGLAYEQYF; cdr3_nt: TGTGCCAGCAAACAGACAGGGCTTGCCTACGAGCAGTACTTC
j_call: TRBJ1-1; v_call: TRBV6-5; d_call: TRBD1; clone_size: .; cdr3_aa: CASSYPGTAQAFF; cdr3_nt: TGTGCCAGCAGTTACCCGGGGACAGCCCAAGCTTTCTTT
j_call: TRBJ1-5; v_call: TRBV28; d_call: TRBD1; clone_size: .; cdr3_aa: CASSQTGLENQPQHF; cdr3_nt: TGTGCCAGCAGTCAGACAGGGTTGGAGAACCAGCCCCAGCATTTT
j_call: TRBJ1-1; v_call: TRBV28; d_call: .; clone_size: once; cdr3_aa: CATIRGNPTEAFF; cdr3_nt: TGTGCCACCATAAGGGGGAATCCCACTGAAGCTTTCTTT
j_call: TRBJ1-1; v_call: TRBV5-1; d_call: .; clone_size: .; cdr3_aa: CASSFSDRLNTEAFF; cdr3_nt: TGCGCCAGCAGCTTCTCAGACAGACTGAACACTGAAGCTTTCTTT
j_call: TRBJ1-1; v_call: TRBV19; d_call: TRBD1; clone_size: .; cdr3_aa: CASTGQGRSEAFF; cdr3_nt: TGTGCCAGTACCGGACAGGGGCGAAGTGAAGCTTTCTTT
j_call: TRBJ1-2; v_call: TRBV5-4; d_call: .; clone_size: .; cdr3_aa: CASSLGGGGYTF; cdr3_nt: TGTGCCAGCAGCTTGGGAGGGGGTGGCTACACCTTC
j_call: TRBJ1-2; v_call: TRBV4-1; d_call: .; clone_size: .; cdr3_aa: CASSQDFQGLLDGYTF; cdr3_nt: TGCGCCAGCAGCCAAGATTTCCAGGGGCTCCTAGACGGCTACACCTTC
j_call: TRBJ1-1; v_call: TRBV5-5; d_call: .; clone_size: .; cdr3_aa: CASRGRIAENTEAFF; cdr3_nt: TGTGCCAGCAGGGGGCGGATCGCCGAGAACACTGAAGCTTTCTTT
j_call: TRBJ1-1; v_call: TRBV29-1; d_call: TRBD1; clone_size: .; cdr3_aa: CSVTGSGGTEAFF; cdr3_nt: TGCAGCGTCACGGGCTCAGGGGGCACTGAAGCTTTCTTT
j_call: TRBJ2-1; v_call: TRBV6-5; d_call: .; clone_size: few; cdr3_aa: CASSQGPGEQFF; cdr3_nt: TGTGCCAGCAGCCAGGGCCCGGGCGAGCAGTTCTTC
j_call: TRBJ1-2; v_call: TRBV30; d_call: .; clone_size: .; cdr3_aa: CAWRGWRGLYGYTF; cdr3_nt: TGTGCCTGGAGGGGCTGGCGGGGACTCTATGGCTACACCTTC
j_call: TRBJ2-3; v_call: TRBV9; d_call: TRBD2; clone_size: .; cdr3_aa: CASIPLTSGGDTQYF; cdr3_nt: TGTGCCAGCATCCCATTAACGTCGGGGGGAGATACGCAGTATTTT
j_call: TRBJ2-7; v_call: TRBV11-3; d_call: .; clone_size: few; cdr3_aa: CASSLAGPYEQYF; cdr3_nt: TGTGCCAGCAGCTTAGCAGGGCCCTACGAGCAGTACTTC
j_call: TRBJ2-1; v_call: TRBV7-2; d_call: .; clone_size: .; cdr3_aa: CASSFSTHRSYNEQFF; cdr3_nt: TGTGCCAGCAGCTTTTCGACTCATCGGTCCTACAATGAGCAGTTCTTC
j_call: TRBJ2-1; v_call: TRBV12-5; d_call: .; clone_size: .; cdr3_aa: CASGLGEGLYNEQFF; cdr3_nt: TGTGCTAGTGGTTTGGGTGAGGGCCTCTACAATGAGCAGTTCTTC
j_call: TRBJ1-4; v_call: TRBV5-6; d_call: .; clone_size: .; cdr3_aa: CASSFRLTTNEKLFF; cdr3_nt: TGTGCCAGCAGCTTCCGACTTACAACTAATGAAAAACTGTTTTTT
j_call: TRBJ1-1; v_call: TRBV15; d_call: .; clone_size: .; cdr3_aa: CATSSGRRNTEAFF; cdr3_nt: TGTGCCACCAGCAGCGGGAGGAGGAACACTGAAGCTTTCTTT
j_call: TRBJ2-1; v_call: TRBV13; d_call: TRBD2; clone_size: .; cdr3_aa: CASSPLAGGLANEQFF; cdr3_nt: TGTGCCAGCAGCCCCTTGGCGGGGGGGTTGGCTAATGAGCAGTTCTTC
j_call: TRBJ1-1; v_call: TRBV7-8; d_call: .; clone_size: .; cdr3_aa: CASSFGQMNTEAFF; cdr3_nt: TGTGCCAGCAGCTTTGGACAGATGAACACTGAAGCTTTCTTT
j_call: TRBJ1-2; v_call: TRBV18; d_call: .; clone_size: .; cdr3_aa: CASSPPSPGIYGYTF; cdr3_nt: TGTGCCAGCTCACCGCCTAGTCCCGGTATCTATGGCTACACCTTC
j_call: TRBJ1-2; v_call: TRBV6-1; d_call: TRBD1; clone_size: few; cdr3_aa: CASSEPPGTGPDGYTF; cdr3_nt: TGTGCCAGCAGTGAACCCCCCGGGACAGGGCCGGATGGCTACACCTTC
j_call: TRBJ2-1; v_call: TRBV7-9; d_call: TRBD2; clone_size: .; cdr3_aa: CSSSFSLGLAVYNEQFF; cdr3_nt: TGTTCCAGCAGCTTCTCTCTGGGACTAGCGGTGTACAATGAGCAGTTCTTC
j_call: TRBJ1-1; v_call: TRBV7-8; d_call: TRBD1; clone_size: .; cdr3_aa: CASSLGTGGATKAFF; cdr3_nt: TGTGCCAGCAGCTTAGGCACAGGGGGCGCGACAAAAGCTTTCTTT
j_call: TRBJ1-1; v_call: TRBV29-1; d_call: TRBD1; clone_size: .; cdr3_aa: CSVEWGQGMNTEAFF; cdr3_nt: TGCAGCGTTGAATGGGGACAGGGCATGAACACTGAAGCTTTCTTT
j_call: TRBJ1-1; v_call: TRBV9; d_call: .; clone_size: once; cdr3_aa: CASSPLEEGMNTEAFF; cdr3_nt: TGTGCCAGCAGCCCCCTGGAGGAAGGTATGAACACTGAAGCTTTCTTT
j_call: TRBJ2-6; v_call: TRBV18; d_call: .; clone_size: once; cdr3_aa: CASSPPSGANGLTF; cdr3_nt: TGTGCCAGCTCACCACCCTCTGGGGCCAACGGCCTGACTTTC
j_call: TRBJ1-1; v_call: TRBV11-2; d_call: .; clone_size: .; cdr3_aa: CASNNQNTEAFF; cdr3_nt: TGTGCCAGCAACAATCAGAACACTGAAGCTTTCTTT
j_call: TRBJ1-1; v_call: TRBV5-5; d_call: .; clone_size: .; cdr3_aa: CASSLVEPQGWRTEAFF; cdr3_nt: TGTGCCAGCAGCTTGGTGGAACCTCAGGGTTGGCGCACTGAAGCTTTCTTT
j_call: TRBJ2-1; v_call: TRBV11-2; d_call: TRBD2; clone_size: few; cdr3_aa: CASSPGTSGGYNEQFF; cdr3_nt: TGTGCCAGCAGCCCTGGGACTAGCGGGGGTTACAATGAGCAGTTCTTC
j_call: TRBJ2-4; v_call: TRBV7-2; d_call: .; clone_size: .; cdr3_aa: CASSLRDKNIQYF; cdr3_nt: TGTGCCAGCAGCCTACGGGACAAAAACATTCAGTACTTC
j_call: TRBJ1-5; v_call: TRBV7-9; d_call: TRBD1; clone_size: .; cdr3_aa: CASSSGQGSGPQPQHF; cdr3_nt: TGTGCCAGCAGCTCCGGACAGGGTTCGGGCCCTCAGCCCCAGCATTTT
j_call: TRBJ2-7; v_call: TRBV5-6; d_call: .; clone_size: .; cdr3_aa: CASSADFSSYEQYF; cdr3_nt: TGTGCCAGCAGCGCGGACTTTAGCTCCTACGAGCAGTACTTC
j_call: TRBJ2-3; v_call: TRBV15; d_call: .; clone_size: .; cdr3_aa: CATSRDPADTQYF; cdr3_nt: TGTGCCACCAGCAGAGACCCAGCGGATACGCAGTATTTT
j_call: TRBJ1-2; v_call: TRBV7-8; d_call: .; clone_size: .; cdr3_aa: CASTGGYGYTF; cdr3_nt: TGTGCCAGCACCGGCGGCTATGGCTACACCTTC
j_call: TRBJ1-2; v_call: TRBV15; d_call: TRBD1; clone_size: .; cdr3_aa: CATSRETGAVSGYTF; cdr3_nt: TGTGCCACCAGCAGAGAAACAGGGGCGGTATCTGGCTACACCTTC
j_call: TRBJ1-4; v_call: TRBV30; d_call: .; clone_size: .; cdr3_aa: CAWRYDEKLFF; cdr3_nt: TGTGCCTGGAGGTATGATGAAAAACTGTTTTTT
j_call: TRBJ1-3; v_call: TRBV7-2; d_call: TRBD1; clone_size: .; cdr3_aa: CASSQTGAGNTIYF; cdr3_nt: TGTGCCAGCAGCCAGACAGGGGCTGGAAACACCATATATTTT
j_call: TRBJ2-7; v_call: TRBV18; d_call: TRBD1; clone_size: .; cdr3_aa: CASSRSSQGDEQYF; cdr3_nt: TGTGCCAGCTCACGCAGTAGCCAGGGGGACGAGCAGTACTTC
j_call: TRBJ2-7; v_call: TRBV27; d_call: TRBD1; clone_size: .; cdr3_aa: CASSRVRDSSYEQYF; cdr3_nt: TGTGCCAGCAGCCGAGTCCGGGACAGCTCCTACGAGCAGTACTTC
j_call: TRBJ1-2; v_call: TRBV11-2; d_call: .; clone_size: .; cdr3_aa: CASSSLLGPDYGGYTF; cdr3_nt: TGTGCCAGCAGCTCCCTTCTGGGCCCGGACTATGGAGGCTACACCTTC
j_call: TRBJ2-5; v_call: TRBV6-6; d_call: .; clone_size: .; cdr3_aa: CASSRSASETQYF; cdr3_nt: TGTGCCAGCAGCCGGTCAGCGTCGGAGACCCAGTACTTC
j_call: TRBJ2-7; v_call: TRBV9; d_call: TRBD2; clone_size: .; cdr3_aa: CASSERPAGAYEQYF; cdr3_nt: TGTGCCAGCAGCGAGAGGCCCGCGGGGGCCTACGAGCAGTACTTC
j_call: TRBJ1-2; v_call: TRBV29-1; d_call: .; clone_size: .; cdr3_aa: CSVETGNYGYTF; cdr3_nt: TGCAGCGTTGAAACCGGGAACTATGGCTACACCTTC
j_call: TRBJ1-5; v_call: TRBV4-3; d_call: TRBD1; clone_size: .; cdr3_aa: CASSQGVQGVGQPQHF; cdr3_nt: TGCGCCAGCAGCCAAGGAGTACAGGGGGTGGGTCAGCCCCAGCATTTT
j_call: TRBJ1-1; v_call: TRBV2; d_call: .; clone_size: .; cdr3_aa: CASSARVGETEAFF; cdr3_nt: TGTGCCAGCAGTGCCCGGGTGGGAGAGACTGAAGCTTTCTTT
j_call: TRBJ2-1; v_call: TRBV18; d_call: TRBD2; clone_size: .; cdr3_aa: CASSRVTRTSGNEQFF; cdr3_nt: TGTGCCAGCTCACGCGTAACTCGGACTAGCGGCAATGAGCAGTTCTTC
j_call: TRBJ1-4; v_call: TRBV19; d_call: TRBD1; clone_size: .; cdr3_aa: CASSMKSGGGNEKLFF; cdr3_nt: TGTGCCAGTAGTATGAAGTCAGGGGGTGGTAATGAAAAACTGTTTTTT
j_call: TRBJ2-2; v_call: TRBV5-4; d_call: .; clone_size: .; cdr3_aa: CASSLERTGELFF; cdr3_nt: TGTGCCAGCAGCTTGGAGAGGACCGGGGAGCTGTTTTTT
j_call: TRBJ1-4; v_call: TRBV30; d_call: .; clone_size: few; cdr3_aa: CAWSGGPTNEKLFF; cdr3_nt: TGTGCCTGGAGTGGCGGGCCAACTAATGAAAAACTGTTTTTT
j_call: TRBJ2-2; v_call: TRBV2; d_call: .; clone_size: once; cdr3_aa: CASSEEVNTGELFF; cdr3_nt: TGTGCCAGCAGTGAGGAGGTGAACACCGGGGAGCTGTTTTTT
j_call: TRBJ1-5; v_call: TRBV7-2; d_call: .; clone_size: .; cdr3_aa: CASSSVLTENQPQHF; cdr3_nt: TGTGCCAGCAGCTCCGTTCTAACGGAGAATCAGCCCCAGCATTTT
j_call: TRBJ2-5; v_call: TRBV4-1; d_call: .; clone_size: .; cdr3_aa: CASSQGEGSRETQYF; cdr3_nt: TGCGCCAGCAGCCAAGGCGAAGGCTCGCGGGAGACCCAGTACTTC
j_call: TRBJ2-3; v_call: TRBV19; d_call: TRBD2; clone_size: once; cdr3_aa: CASSMGTSGQRVNTQYF; cdr3_nt: TGTGCCAGTAGTATGGGGACTAGCGGGCAGAGGGTGAATACGCAGTATTTT
j_call: TRBJ2-7; v_call: TRBV6-5; d_call: .; clone_size: few; cdr3_aa: CASRGLSTINYEQYF; cdr3_nt: TGTGCCAGCAGGGGACTTTCCACTATCAACTACGAGCAGTACTTC